The 21 T cell receptor beta chains listed next were all sequenced from one sample in a study of cytomegalovirus exposure and HLA in healthy donors. The PCR had 60 Vbeta and 13 Jbeta primers. Here immunoSEQ multiplex PCR was the method, and the copy in TCRdb shows in-frame clones only, minus some. The sample yields fewer than 120,000 clones, 65% to 80% seen once. Material for sequencing was PBMCs. The origin of the receptors is a man younger than 45 in good health and CMV-seropositive.

As concerns this clone: One junction end disagrees with the germline gene, perhaps due to a read error. This rearrangement joins TRBV7-9 to TRBJ2-3, with TRBD1 as a possible D gene (5 bases). CDR1 is SEHNR, CDR2 FQNEAQ, per germline (reference sequence). The CDR3 is made up of 15 amino acids. The DNA for the CDR3 is TGTGCCAGCAGCTTAGTGGGGATTGGAACAGGTACGCAGTATTTT. Translating it yields CASSLVGIGTGTQYF. Filled out from reference TRBV7-9 and TRBJ2-3, the complete variable domain reads DTGVSQNPRHKITKRGQNVTFRCDPISEHNRLYWYRQTLGQGPEFLTYFQNEAQLEKSRLLSDRFSAERPKGSFSTLEIQRTEQGDSAMYLCASSLVGIGTGTQYFGPGTRLTVL.

The chain uses TRBV18 and TRBJ1-1; tentative D call: TRBD1 (6 bases). The CDR3 is 16 amino acids. V was shortened by 5 bases and J by 1 base, with 17 bases between the two germline ends. Germline CDR1 and CDR2: KGHSH and LQKENI. The CDR3 here is CASSVGVRDTNTEAFF. CDR3 nucleotides: TGTGCCAGCTCAGTAGGGGTCCGGGACACGAACACTGAAGCTTTCTTT. The full variable domain, rest sourced from reference TRBV18 and TRBJ1-1, is NAGVMQNPRHLVRRRGQEARLRCSPMKGHSHVYWYRQLPEEGLKFMVYLQKENIIDESGMPKERFSAEFPKEGPSILRIQQVVRGDSAAYFCASSVGVRDTNTEAFFGQGTRLTVV.

The chain joins TRBV7-9 to TRBJ2-3; tentatively, D is TRBD2 (5 bases). CDR3 length: 12 residues. V lost 5 bases to trimming and J lost 6 bases, with 9 bases between them. Per the germline V gene, CDR1 is SEHNR and CDR2 is FQNEAQ (reference sequence). The CDR3 reads CASSPTGDTQYF. The CDR3 nucleotides are TGTGCCAGCAGCCCAACGGGGGATACGCAGTATTTT.

In nucleotides, the CDR3 is TGTGCCAGCAGCTTAGGAGGTTTCTATGGCTACACCTTC. It codes for CASSLGGFYGYTF. The genes are TRBV7-9 and TRBJ1-2; D is undetermined. Germline values: CDR1 SEHNR, CDR2 FQNEAQ (reference sequence). Trimming stripped 1 base from V and 4 bases from J, with 7 bases between. This CDR3 contains 13 residues. Based on the CDR3 plus reference TRBV7-9 and TRBJ1-2, the full variable domain is DTGVSQNPRHKITKRGQNVTFRCDPISEHNRLYWYRQTLGQGPEFLTYFQNEAQLEKSRLLSDRFSAERPKGSFSTLEIQRTEQGDSAMYLCASSLGGFYGYTFGSGTRLTVV.

Points on this clone: At one end the junction does not follow the germline gene, possibly because of a read error. The rearrangement uses TRBV10-3 and TRBJ1-6; 8 positions match TRBD1. Germline V lookup: CDR1 ENHRY, CDR2 SYGVKD. The CDR3 loop spans 16 amino acids. The CDR3 DNA follows: TGTGCCACCAGTGAGCCCGGGACAGGTCTGGGTTCACCCCTCCACTTT. Its protein product is CATSEPGTGLGSPLHF.

This clone was recorded only once. The chain joins TRBV6-5 to TRBJ2-7, with D tentatively TRBD2 (5 bases). Germline lookup yields CDR1 MNHEY and CDR2 SVGAGI. This CDR3 region has 14 residues. V lost 0 bases to trimming and J lost 1 base, with 7 bases between them. As DNA, the CDR3 is TGTGCCAGCAGTTACTCTAGGAGGTCCTACGAGCAGTACTTC. Translated, it gives CASSYSRRSYEQYF.

CDR3 DNA: TGTGCCAGCAGTTACCTAGGACTAGCGGGGTACGAGCAGTACTTC. Translating gives CASSYLGLAGYEQYF. The chain recombines TRBV6-5 with TRBJ2-7; 12 bases align to TRBD2. This CDR3 has 15 residues. CDR1 is MNHEY and CDR2 is SVGAGI in the germline V gene. The ends lost 2 bases at V and 4 bases at J; junction bases unmatched: 3.

The CDR3 loop reads CASSRPPGGPTDTQYF. CDR3 DNA sequence: TGTGCCAGCAGCCGCCCTCCGGGGGGGCCCACAGATACGCAGTATTTT. This chain joins TRBV7-9 and TRBJ2-3, with 8 bases identical to TRBD2. The CDR3 totals 16 residues. The V segment lost 5 bases and the J segment 2 bases; nucleotides outside the gene matches: 9. Per the germline V gene, CDR1 is SEHNR and CDR2 is FQNEAQ (reference sequence).

The chain joins TRBV6-1 to TRBJ1-1; the match to TRBD1 covers 8 bases. Germline V gene lookup returns CDR1 MNHNS and CDR2 SASEGT. The V gene end was trimmed by 4 bases and the J gene end by 2 bases; junction bases not matched to a gene: 6. CDR3 length equals 15 residues. CDR3 protein: CASSAGRGLNTEAFF. The CDR3 DNA sequence: TGTGCCAGCAGTGCGGGCAGGGGGCTTAACACTGAAGCTTTCTTT.

V and J are TRBV5-1 and TRBJ2-2; TRBD2 matches at 8 bases. The ends lost 4 bases at V and 6 bases at J; junction bases unmatched: 8. The CDR3 is made up of 15 amino acids. Germline lookup yields CDR1 SGHRS and CDR2 YFSETQ. CDR3 sequence: CASSPGGMVAGELFF. The CDR3 coding sequence is TGCGCCAGCAGCCCGGGAGGGATGGTGGCCGGGGAGCTGTTTTTT.

This chain uses TRBV7-2 with TRBJ2-5; 8 nucleotides align to TRBD2. Germline V gene lookup returns CDR1 SGHTA and CDR2 FQGNSA. The CDR3 covers 17 residues. V lost 4 bases and J lost 1; bases outside the gene matches: 11. Here the CDR3 DNA reads TGTGCCAGCAGCTCGGCCCGGGTTGCGGGGGGCCAAGAGACCCAGTACTTC. Protein: CASSSARVAGGQETQYF.

The chain links TRBV6-5 to TRBJ2-5; 11 bases are a match to TRBD1. Gene TRBJ2-7 matches the end of the DNA better, so the J call may be wrong. Germline-derived CDR1 and CDR2 are MNHEY and SVGAGI. The CDR3 contains 15 residues. As DNA, the CDR3 is TGTGCCAGCAGTCTGGGGACAGGGGGGATTTACGAGCAGTACTTC. It specifies CASSLGTGGIYEQYF.

This chain joins TRBV7-8 and TRBJ1-4, with D perhaps TRBD1 (6 bases). CDR1 is SGHVS, CDR2 FQNEAQ, per germline. CDR3 length: 18 residues. V was cut by 7 bases and J by 0 bases, with 21 bases left in between. This chain's CDR3 is CASTVQGASSATNEKLFF. The CDR3 DNA sequence: TGTGCCAGCACCGTACAGGGCGCCTCGAGCGCAACTAATGAAAAACTGTTTTTT.

The chain recombines TRBV11-2 with TRBJ1-1, with D uncertain. This CDR3 has 13 amino acids. The germline gives CDR1 SGHAT, CDR2 FQNNGV. The V end was cut by 5 bases, the J end by 3 bases, with 10 bases between. CDR3 in DNA: TGTGCCAGCAGCCCGGACTCGGACACTGAAGCTTTCTTT. Its translation: CASSPDSDTEAFF.

This chain links TRBV2 with TRBJ2-3; 10 bases are shared with TRBD2. In germline, CDR1 is SNHLY, CDR2 FYNNEI. Trimming removed 6 bases from V and 0 bases from J; junction bases left unmatched: 3. This CDR3 has 15 residues. CDR3 sequence (DNA): TGTGCCAGCAGGGTTAGCGGGGGGAGCACAGATACGCAGTATTTT. This sequence encodes CASRVSGGSTDTQYF.

V and J are TRBV6-5 and TRBJ1-2, with D tentatively TRBD1 (6 bases). The length of the CDR3 is 14 residues. Trimming shortened V by 5 bases and J by 2 bases, and 12 bases separated the two germline ends. Germline values: CDR1 MNHEY, CDR2 SVGAGI. CDR3 region: CASSNRDENYGYTF. The CDR3 region has the DNA TGTGCCAGCAGTAACAGGGACGAGAACTATGGCTACACCTTC.

This clone was observed a handful of times. The CDR3 is CAWSRPTVGTEAFF. Here the CDR3 DNA reads TGTGCCTGGAGTCGCCCTACCGTCGGGACTGAAGCTTTCTTT. The chain has TRBV30 and TRBJ1-1; D uncertain. There are 14 residues in the CDR3. The V and J ends lost 2 bases and 5 bases respectively, with 15 bases between them. The V gene's germline CDR1 is GTSNPN and CDR2 SVGIG (reference sequence). Supplemented by reference TRBV30 and TRBJ1-1, the full variable domain reads SQTIHQWPATLVQPVGSPLSLECTVEGTSNPNLYWYRQAAGRGLQLLFYSVGIGQISSEVPQNLSASRPQDRQFILSSKKLLLSDSGFYLCAWSRPTVGTEAFFGQGTRLTVV.

This clone was counted many times. The rearrangement joins TRBV12-5 to TRBJ1-1; tentative D call: TRBD1 (5 bases). Per the germline V gene, CDR1 is LGHNT and CDR2 is FRNRAP. The CDR3 is made up of 14 amino acids. The V end lost 2 bases, the J end lost 0 bases, and 7 bases lay between the germline ends. CDR3 in amino acids: CASGLKGVNTEAFF. Written as DNA, the CDR3 is TGTGCTAGTGGTTTGAAAGGGGTGAACACTGAAGCTTTCTTT.

V gene TRBV5-1 combines with J gene TRBJ2-3; D might be TRBD1 (6 bases). The CDR3 is 14 amino acids. Trimming stripped 4 bases from V and 0 bases from J, with 9 bases between. Germline loops: CDR1 SGHRS, CDR2 YFSETQ. The CDR3 coding sequence is TGCGCCAGCAGCCTAGACAGGAGCACAGATACGCAGTATTTT. It specifies CASSLDRSTDTQYF.

V gene TRBV9 combines with J gene TRBJ2-7; D perhaps matches TRBD1 (5 bases). Germline V CDR1 and CDR2: SGDLS, YYNGEE. This CDR3 is built from 14 residues. V was clipped by 7 bases and J by 6 bases, with 20 bases between them. CDR3 nucleotides: TGTGCCAGCGGGGTGGGGCAGGGATCAGTCGAGCAGTACTTC. Translated, it gives CASGVGQGSVEQYF.

J is TRBJ1-4 and V is TRBV15; 10 bases map to TRBD1. This CDR3 spans 16 amino acids. J gave up 0 bases and V 8 bases, and 6 bases lay outside the gene matches. The germline V gene has CDR1 LNHNV and CDR2 YYDKDF (reference sequence). The DNA for the CDR3 is TGTGCCACCGGACAGGGGGTACAGTCAACTAATGAAAAACTGTTTTTT. Protein sequence: CATGQGVQSTNEKLFF.